This section outlines one T cell receptor (beta chain) sequence together with its context. No antigen is known for it. CDR1 and CDR2 from the germline V gene are MNHNS and SASEGT. The junction had 18 bases not matched to a gene; V was cut back by 3 bases and J by 6 bases. The CDR3 runs to 18 residues. This sample was taken from a study of cytomegalovirus exposure and HLA in healthy donors. Study results and caveats: TCR association rates varied by HLA locus in a later analysis, with DRB1 highest and HLA-C lowest. Many donors carried some public TCRs, although rarity characterized most TCR sequences. Indistinguishable V segments, including TRBV6-2 and TRBV6-3, were excluded.

With 60 Vbeta and 13 Jbeta primers, the PCR was carried out. Some clones are missing from TCRdb's copy, which holds only in-frame ones; the method was immunoSEQ multiplex PCR. The repertoire holds some 150,000 clones, with over 60% as singletons. The source is a man in his forties in good health and CMV-seropositive. V is TRBV6-1 and J is TRBJ2-3, with 7 nucleotides matching TRBD1. Sequenced sample: PBMCs. The CDR3: CASSDQPALTGRWDTQYF. The CDR3 nucleotides are TGTGCCAGCAGTGACCAACCCGCTCTGACAGGGAGATGGGATACGCAGTATTTT.